The source of this T cell receptor beta chain is a study of radiotherapy plus CTLA-4 blockade in lung cancer. Measured with immunoSEQ multiplex PCR; TCRdb has only the in-frame clones, and not every one. This table holds roughly 76,000 clones, nearly 75% found once. Germline CDR1 and CDR2: LNHDA and SQIVND (reference sequence). This CDR3 is built from 16 residues. The germline V and J ends were trimmed by 5 bases and 4 bases, with 20 bases remaining between them. The sample in question was peripheral blood, obtained from a patient treated with radiotherapy plus ipilimumab. This chain links TRBV19 with TRBJ1-1, with D tentatively TRBD1 (6 bases). The sequence was collected from a human donor with non-small cell lung cancer whose response to radiotherapy plus ipilimumab could not be evaluated. CDR3 sequence (DNA): TGTGCCAGTAGTCTAATAGCGGGGACATTGAGCACTGAAGCTTTCTTT. It is translated as CASSLIAGTLSTEAFF.